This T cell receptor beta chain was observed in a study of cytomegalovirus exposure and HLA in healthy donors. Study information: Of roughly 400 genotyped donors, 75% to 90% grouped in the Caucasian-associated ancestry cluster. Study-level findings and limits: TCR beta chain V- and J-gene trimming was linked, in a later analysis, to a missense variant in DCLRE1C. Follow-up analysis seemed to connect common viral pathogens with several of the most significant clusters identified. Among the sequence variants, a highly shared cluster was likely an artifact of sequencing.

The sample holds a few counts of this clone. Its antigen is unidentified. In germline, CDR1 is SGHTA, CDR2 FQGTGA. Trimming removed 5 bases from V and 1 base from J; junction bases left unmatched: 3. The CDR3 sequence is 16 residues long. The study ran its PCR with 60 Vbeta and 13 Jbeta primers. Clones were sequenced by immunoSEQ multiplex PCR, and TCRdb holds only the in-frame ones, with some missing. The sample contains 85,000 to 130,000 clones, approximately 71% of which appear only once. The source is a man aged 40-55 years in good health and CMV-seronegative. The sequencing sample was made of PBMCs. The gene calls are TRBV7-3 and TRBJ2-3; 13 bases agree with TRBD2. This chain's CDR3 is CASSLTSGGGTDTQYF. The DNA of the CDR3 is TGTGCCAGCAGCCTCACTAGCGGGGGGGGCACAGATACGCAGTATTTT.